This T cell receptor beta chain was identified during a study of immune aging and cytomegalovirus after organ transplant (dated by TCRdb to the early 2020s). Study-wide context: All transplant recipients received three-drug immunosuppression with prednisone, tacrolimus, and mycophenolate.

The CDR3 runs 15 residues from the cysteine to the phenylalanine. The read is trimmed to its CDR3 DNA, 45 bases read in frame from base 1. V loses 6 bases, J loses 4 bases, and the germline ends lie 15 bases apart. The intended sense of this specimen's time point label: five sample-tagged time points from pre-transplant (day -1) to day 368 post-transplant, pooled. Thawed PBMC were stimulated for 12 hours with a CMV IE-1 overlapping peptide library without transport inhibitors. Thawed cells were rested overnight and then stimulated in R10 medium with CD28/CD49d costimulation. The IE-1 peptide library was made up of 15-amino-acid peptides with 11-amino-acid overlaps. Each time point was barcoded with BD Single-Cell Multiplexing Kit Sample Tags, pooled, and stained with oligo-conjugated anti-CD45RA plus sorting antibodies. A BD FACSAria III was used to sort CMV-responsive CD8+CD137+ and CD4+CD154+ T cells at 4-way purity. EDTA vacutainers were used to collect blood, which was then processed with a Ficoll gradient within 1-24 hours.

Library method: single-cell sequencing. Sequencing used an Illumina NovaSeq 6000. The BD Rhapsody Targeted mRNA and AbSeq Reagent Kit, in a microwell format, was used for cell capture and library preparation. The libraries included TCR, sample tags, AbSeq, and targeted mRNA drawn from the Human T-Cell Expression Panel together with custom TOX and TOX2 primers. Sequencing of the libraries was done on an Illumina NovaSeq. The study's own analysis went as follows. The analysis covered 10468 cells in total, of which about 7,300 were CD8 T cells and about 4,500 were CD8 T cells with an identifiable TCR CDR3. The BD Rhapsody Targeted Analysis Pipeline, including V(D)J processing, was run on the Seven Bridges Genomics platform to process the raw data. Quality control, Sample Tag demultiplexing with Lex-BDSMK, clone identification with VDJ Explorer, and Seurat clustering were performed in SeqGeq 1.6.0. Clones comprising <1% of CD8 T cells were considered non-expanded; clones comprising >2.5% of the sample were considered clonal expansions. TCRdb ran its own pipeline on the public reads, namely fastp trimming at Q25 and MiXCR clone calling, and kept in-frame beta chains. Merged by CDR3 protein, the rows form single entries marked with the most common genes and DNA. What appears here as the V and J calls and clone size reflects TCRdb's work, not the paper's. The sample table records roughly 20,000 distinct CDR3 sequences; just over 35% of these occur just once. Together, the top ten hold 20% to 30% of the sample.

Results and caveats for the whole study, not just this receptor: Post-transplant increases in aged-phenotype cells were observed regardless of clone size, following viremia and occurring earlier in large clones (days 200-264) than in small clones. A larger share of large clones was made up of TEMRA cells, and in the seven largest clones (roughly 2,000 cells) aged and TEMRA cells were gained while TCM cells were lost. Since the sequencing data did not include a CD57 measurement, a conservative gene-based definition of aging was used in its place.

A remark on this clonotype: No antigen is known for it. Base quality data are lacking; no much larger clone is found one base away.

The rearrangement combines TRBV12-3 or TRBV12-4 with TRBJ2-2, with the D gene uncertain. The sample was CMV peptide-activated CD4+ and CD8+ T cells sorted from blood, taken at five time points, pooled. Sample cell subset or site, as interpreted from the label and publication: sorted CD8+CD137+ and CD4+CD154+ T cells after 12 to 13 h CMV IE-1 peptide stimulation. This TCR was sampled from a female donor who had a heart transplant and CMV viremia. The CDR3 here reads CASRIEVTGTGELFF. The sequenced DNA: TGTGCCAGCAGGATAGAGGTGACGGGCACCGGGGAGCTGTTTTTT.